The TCR beta chain under discussion was sequenced for a study of blood T cell repertoires in COVID-19. In the study overall: Acute and convalescent COVID-19 samples came from the United States, Italy and Spain. The cDNA or gDNA used as material had been derived from T cells, B-cell-depleted T cells, or PBMCs.

Trimming cost V 0 bases and J 4 bases; bases outside gene matches: 6. CDR3 length equals 15 residues. Germline lookup yields CDR1 GTSNPN and CDR2 SVGIG (reference sequence). In its sample, this clone was seen once. In the authors' methods: For nucleated cells, counts were estimated from reference gene primer amplification. The data were produced by immunoSEQ multiplex PCR, yet TCRdb's version contains in-frame clones alone and is incomplete. The DNA gave D and trimming, while V, J and clone size come from that table. The sample lists 270,000 or so clones, 82% occurring once. The clonotype comes from a woman aged 18-29 years with acute or convalescent COVID-19. This rearrangement joins TRBV30 to TRBJ1-1; 9 nucleotides line up with TRBD1. The sequenced sample was peripheral blood. The CDR3 DNA reads as TGTGCCTGGAGTGTACAGGGGGCGAGGGGCACTGAAGCTTTCTTT. This translates into CAWSVQGARGTEAFF.